The rows below give T cell receptor beta chains drawn from one sample of a study of T cell repertoires in cytomegalovirus infection. TCRdb fed the reads into MiXCR, producing one record per CDR3 protein. The sample lists some 250,000 distinct CDR3 sequences, approximately 8.3% occurring once. The material sequenced was PBMCs. These TCRs come from a human donor in good health (CMV status not recorded). Some clones in this sample may be carry-over from other donors' samples. CDR3s include the opening cysteine and the closing phenylalanine or tryptophan. Each record gives: clone size, J gene, V gene, D gene, CDR3 protein, CDR3 DNA. A D gene is named only where the DNA matches it firmly. Expanded clones get a size class; other rows say once, few or many, or leave the size out.

abundance: many
j_gene: TRBJ1-5
v_gene: TRBV20-1
d_gene: -
CDR3aa: CSAAQNRPNQPQHF
CDR3nt: TGCAGTGCTGCTCAGAACAGGCCAAATCAGCCCCAGCATTTT

abundance: many
j_gene: TRBJ2-4
v_gene: TRBV20-1
d_gene: -
CDR3aa: CSAYAGTLAKNIQYF
CDR3nt: TGCAGTGCTTACGCCGGGACATTAGCCAAAAACATTCAGTACTTC

abundance: many
j_gene: TRBJ2-5
v_gene: TRBV7-2
d_gene: -
CDR3aa: CASSPPRQQETQYF
CDR3nt: TGTGCCAGCAGCCCCCCCCGACAGCAAGAGACCCAGTACTTC

abundance: many
j_gene: TRBJ2-3
v_gene: TRBV5-4
d_gene: -
CDR3aa: CASSPAGWGSSTDTQYF
CDR3nt: TGTGCCAGCAGCCCTGCCGGTTGGGGCTCGAGCACAGATACGCAGTATTTT

abundance: many
j_gene: TRBJ1-3
v_gene: TRBV5-6
d_gene: TRBD1
CDR3aa: CASRLRDSSGNTIYF
CDR3nt: TGTGCCAGCAGACTCCGGGACAGCTCTGGAAACACCATATATTTT

abundance: many
j_gene: TRBJ2-5
v_gene: TRBV12-5
d_gene: -
CDR3aa: CASGLEGGKEETQYF
CDR3nt: TGTGCTAGTGGTTTAGAAGGGGGGAAGGAAGAGACCCAGTACTTC

abundance: many
j_gene: TRBJ2-3
v_gene: TRBV7-2
d_gene: -
CDR3aa: CASSSIRERSTDTQYF
CDR3nt: TGTGCCAGCAGCTCTATACGGGAACGTAGCACAGATACGCAGTATTTT

abundance: many
j_gene: TRBJ2-3
v_gene: TRBV7-2
d_gene: TRBD1
CDR3aa: CASSLGEDRAFTDTQYF
CDR3nt: TGTGCCAGCAGCTTGGGGGAGGACAGGGCTTTCACAGATACGCAGTATTTT

abundance: -
j_gene: TRBJ1-2
v_gene: TRBV10-3
d_gene: -
CDR3aa: CAISERGTNYGYTF
CDR3nt: TGTGCCATCAGTGAGAGGGGGACTAACTATGGCTACACCTTC

abundance: -
j_gene: TRBJ1-2
v_gene: TRBV9
d_gene: TRBD1
CDR3aa: CASSDRDSGGYTF
CDR3nt: TGTGCCAGCAGCGACCGGGACAGCGGAGGCTACACCTTC

abundance: -
j_gene: TRBJ2-2
v_gene: TRBV7-2
d_gene: -
CDR3aa: CASSPKGQPNTGELFF
CDR3nt: TGTGCCAGCAGCCCGAAGGGCCAACCGAACACCGGGGAGCTGTTTTTT

abundance: many
j_gene: TRBJ2-3
v_gene: TRBV7-2
d_gene: -
CDR3aa: CASSFAGTGNTDTQYF
CDR3nt: TGTGCCAGCAGCTTTGCCGGGACGGGGAACACAGATACGCAGTATTTT

abundance: many
j_gene: TRBJ1-2
v_gene: TRBV28
d_gene: TRBD1
CDR3aa: CASSHRQGHYGYTF
CDR3nt: TGTGCCAGCAGTCACAGACAGGGGCACTATGGCTACACCTTC

abundance: many
j_gene: TRBJ2-5
v_gene: TRBV7-2
d_gene: -
CDR3aa: CASSQVFFETQYF
CDR3nt: TGTGCCAGCAGCCAAGTTTTCTTCGAGACCCAGTACTTC

abundance: -
j_gene: TRBJ2-7
v_gene: TRBV9
d_gene: -
CDR3aa: CASSVEGHGSTYEQYF
CDR3nt: TGTGCCAGCAGCGTAGAAGGGCACGGGTCCACCTACGAGCAGTACTTC

abundance: many
j_gene: TRBJ1-1
v_gene: TRBV7-8
d_gene: -
CDR3aa: CASRTWGKGEGTEAFF
CDR3nt: TGTGCCAGCAGAACCTGGGGGAAGGGAGAGGGGACTGAAGCTTTCTTT

abundance: -
j_gene: TRBJ2-6
v_gene: TRBV2
d_gene: -
CDR3aa: CARGGSSGANVLTF
CDR3nt: TGTGCCAGAGGGGGTAGCTCTGGGGCCAACGTCCTGACTTTC

abundance: -
j_gene: TRBJ1-1
v_gene: TRBV5-1
d_gene: -
CDR3aa: CASSSSLNTEAFF
CDR3nt: TGCGCCAGCAGCTCTAGCCTGAACACTGAAGCTTTCTTT

abundance: many
j_gene: TRBJ1-3
v_gene: TRBV7-2
d_gene: -
CDR3aa: CASTLTGFYSGNTIYF
CDR3nt: TGTGCCAGCACCCTTACAGGGTTCTACTCTGGAAACACCATATATTTT

abundance: many
j_gene: TRBJ2-7
v_gene: TRBV12-3/TRBV12-4
d_gene: -
CDR3aa: CASSRNLRGEQYF
CDR3nt: TGTGCCAGCAGTCGCAATTTACGGGGAGAGCAGTACTTC

abundance: many
j_gene: TRBJ2-1
v_gene: TRBV7-2
d_gene: TRBD1
CDR3aa: CASSQPGQGADEQFF
CDR3nt: TGTGCCAGCAGCCAACCGGGACAGGGGGCAGATGAGCAGTTCTTC

abundance: many
j_gene: TRBJ2-6
v_gene: TRBV11-2
d_gene: -
CDR3aa: CASSLGRRSSGANVLTF
CDR3nt: TGTGCCAGCAGCTTAGGTCGACGCAGCTCTGGGGCCAACGTCCTGACTTTC